The 28 T cell receptor beta chains below were found in one sample sequenced in a study of T cells in Graves' hyperthyroidism and ophthalmopathy. TCR beta CDR3 regions were amplified from RNA transcripts. Initially, a first-round RT-PCR of the TCR CDR3 employed the HTBI primer set. MiXCR was run by TCRdb on the multiplex PCR reads, yielding one entry per CDR3 protein. The table includes nearly 750,000 distinct CDR3 sequences, just over 35% detected once. Material for sequencing was blood. The receptor source for this set is a woman aged 35 to 49 with Graves' hyperthyroidism.

V is TRBV10-3 and J is TRBJ1-2; 8 bases match TRBD1. This CDR3 is 16 amino acids long. The V gene end was trimmed by 2 bases and the J gene end by 4 bases; junction bases not matched to a gene: 9. In germline, CDR1 is ENHRY, CDR2 SYGVKD. CDR3 residues: CAISEKVDREGYGYTF. The CDR3, as DNA: TGTGCCATCAGTGAGAAAGTGGACAGGGAGGGCTATGGCTACACCTTC.

This clonotype was detected only a few times. The V and J genes are TRBV5-1 and TRBJ2-5, with D uncertain. Germline lookup yields CDR1 SGHRS and CDR2 YFSETQ. CDR3 length equals 13 residues. With 4 bases removed from V and 2 bases from J, the gap between germline ends came to 9 bases. DNA of the CDR3: TGCGCCAGCAGCCCCGATGAGCAAGAGACCCAGTACTTC. Amino acids: CASSPDEQETQYF.

This clonotype occurred a few times. In nucleotides, the CDR3 is TGTGCCAGCAGCCGTAGGGAGAGGTACGAGCAGTACTTC. This translates into CASSRRERYEQYF. The J gene is TRBJ2-7, the V gene TRBV7-9; the D gene is possibly TRBD2 (5 bases). Trimming stripped 5 bases from V and 4 bases from J, with 12 bases between. Germline lookup yields CDR1 SEHNR and CDR2 FQNEAQ (reference sequence). There are 13 residues in the CDR3.

This rearrangement joins TRBV5-6 to TRBJ2-5; a possible D gene is TRBD1 (6 bases). CDR1 and CDR2 from the germline V gene are SGHDT and YYEEEE. The V end was cut by 2 bases, the J end by 4 bases, with 15 bases between. This CDR3 region has 15 residues. Here the CDR3 reads CASSLQGHLVETQYF. CDR3 nucleotides: TGTGCCAGCAGCTTACAGGGTCACCTCGTAGAGACCCAGTACTTC.

This clonotype was observed a handful of times. This chain links TRBV5-6 with TRBJ1-1; 7 bases line up with TRBD1. Germline CDR1 SGHDT, CDR2 YYEEEE. The V and J ends lost 0 bases and 1 base, in that order; junction bases with no gene match: 6. This CDR3 is built from 16 residues. In nucleotides, the CDR3 is TGTGCCAGCAGCTTGGGGGCAGACAGGGCGAACACTGAAGCTTTCTTT. It yields the protein CASSLGADRANTEAFF.

Worth noting for this clonotype: Just one base apart from a much larger clone, this may be a read error. Because the CDR3's place on the DNA is in doubt, the DNA is left out and the CDR3 is given as listed by TCRdb. V and J are TRBV6-5 and TRBJ1-6; the table's D call of TRBD1 was not tested on the DNA. Counting both end residues, the CDR3 totals 16 amino acids. Germline values: CDR1 MNHEY, CDR2 SVGAGI. The CDR3 sequence: CASRWAQGALNSPLQF.

This clonotype appeared many times. V gene TRBV24-1 combines with J gene TRBJ2-7; D gene uncertain. The CDR3 is 13 amino acids. The V end lost 3 bases, the J end lost 2 bases, and 7 bases lay between the germline ends. CDR1 and CDR2 (germline): KGHDR, SFDVKD. This CDR3 reads CATSDGGTYEQYF. The DNA of the CDR3 is TGTGCCACCAGTGATGGCGGAACCTACGAGCAGTACTTC.

This clonotype showed up many times. CDR3 sequence reads: CASSTRTVRNQPQHF. For the CDR3, the DNA is TGTGCCAGTAGTACGAGGACAGTCCGCAATCAGCCCCAGCATTTT. V and J are TRBV19 and TRBJ1-5, with D possibly matching TRBD1 (6 bases). Germline-derived CDR1 and CDR2 are LNHDA and SQIVND (reference sequence). This CDR3 is 15 amino acids long. V was cut by 4 bases and J by 2 bases, with 12 bases left in between.

The chain uses TRBV9 and TRBJ2-3; possibly TRBD1 or TRBD2 for D (5 bases each). Germline lookup yields CDR1 SGDLS and CDR2 YYNGEE. The germline V and J ends were trimmed by 0 bases and 3 bases, with 14 bases remaining between them. The CDR3 has 16 amino acids. This CDR3 reads CASSVARGRTTDTQYF. CDR3 bases: TGTGCCAGCAGCGTAGCTAGGGGACGCACGACAGATACGCAGTATTTT.

The rearrangement joins TRBV29-1 to TRBJ1-1; D perhaps matches TRBD1 (6 bases). The germline V and J ends were trimmed by 4 bases and 6 bases, with 18 bases remaining between them. The germline V gene has CDR1 SQVTM and CDR2 ANQGSEA. CDR3 length equals 14 residues. In nucleotides, the CDR3 is TGCAGCGTTGCCCGGGACACCGTCGGCGCTGAAGCTTTCTTT. The encoded protein is CSVARDTVGAEAFF.

For this clonotype: One junction end disagrees with the germline gene, perhaps due to a read error. The chain recombines TRBV10-3 with TRBJ1-5; tentative D call: TRBD1 (5 bases). The CDR3 is 17 residues long. From germline, CDR1 is ENHRY and CDR2 SYGVKD. CDR3 DNA: TGTGCCAGCAGTTATGATAGCGGGGGACCAAGCAATCAGCCCCAGCATTTT. This codes for CASSYDSGGPSNQPQHF.

There are a few counts of this clonotype. V and J are TRBV7-2 and TRBJ1-2; D is ambiguous. The V end lost 5 bases, the J end lost 8 bases, and 12 bases lay between the germline ends. CDR1 and CDR2 (germline): SGHTA, FQGNSA. This CDR3 region has 12 residues. This CDR3 is CASSPEEGGYTF. DNA of the CDR3: TGTGCCAGCAGCCCGGAGGAAGGAGGCTACACCTTC. Full variable domain (outside the CDR3, taken from reference TRBV7-2 and TRBJ1-2): GAGVSQSPSNKVTEKGKDVELRCDPISGHTALYWYRQSLGQGLEFLIYFQGNSAPDKSGLPSDRFSAERTGGSVSTLTIQRTQQEDSAVYLCASSPEEGGYTFGSGTRLTVV.

This clonotype was recorded at least ten times. This rearrangement joins TRBV29-1 to TRBJ1-2, with D maybe TRBD1 (6 bases). The CDR3 runs 12 residues. CDR1 SQVTM and CDR2 ANQGSEA come from the germline V gene. Trimming pared 4 bases from V and 6 bases from J, leaving 12 bases between. This CDR3 is CSVVQGGDGYTF. The CDR3 coding sequence is TGCAGCGTTGTACAGGGAGGTGATGGCTACACCTTC.

This clonotype was counted a few times. The V gene is TRBV11-2, the J gene TRBJ1-2; weak D call: TRBD1 (5 bases). Germline V lookup: CDR1 SGHAT, CDR2 FQNNGV. Trimming removed 5 bases from V and 8 bases from J, with 24 bases in between. This CDR3 comprises 16 residues. The CDR3 nucleotides read TGTGCCAGCAGCCCTCGGGGCCAGGCCGAACTCTCGGGCTACACCTTC. Translated, it gives CASSPRGQAELSGYTF.

Worth noting for this clonotype: Compared with germline, one end of the junction differs, possibly owing to a read error. The chain couples TRBV7-3 to TRBJ2-2; the match to TRBD2 covers 11 bases. This CDR3 is built from 17 residues. CDR1 and CDR2 from the germline V gene are SGHTA and FQGTGA. CDR3 DNA: TGCGCCAGCAGCCAAGAGGGACTAGCGGCCTCCACCGGGGAGCTGTTTTTT. As protein: CASSQEGLAASTGELFF.

This clonotype was seen at least ten times. This chain uses TRBV29-1 with TRBJ1-4; possibly TRBD1 for D (6 bases). Germline loops: CDR1 SQVTM, CDR2 ANQGSEA. V shed 4 bases and J shed 0 bases, with 12 bases lying between them. The CDR3 has 15 residues. The CDR3 sequence is CSVAKGGTTNEKLFF. Here the CDR3 DNA reads TGCAGCGTTGCTAAGGGGGGTACAACTAATGAAAAACTGTTTTTT.

Details on this clonotype: A far larger clone is a single base away, which makes a read error likely. The chain combines TRBV7-2 with TRBJ1-1, with D perhaps TRBD1 (5 bases). The V end lost 1 base, the J end lost 4 bases, and 10 bases lay between the germline ends. CDR3 size: 14 residues. Germline V gives CDR1 SGHTA, CDR2 FQGNSA. For the CDR3, the DNA is TGTGCCAGCAGCTTAGTGGGGAGGGGCACTGAAGCTTTCTTT. It translates to CASSLVGRGTEAFF.

In its sample, this clonotype was seen many times. The V gene is TRBV11-2, the J gene TRBJ1-4; TRBD1 is a possible D gene (6 bases). Trimming removed 5 bases from V and 7 bases from J, with 8 bases in between. The CDR3 runs 12 residues. Germline lookup yields CDR1 SGHAT and CDR2 FQNNGV. CDR3 amino acids: CASSPDSEKLFF. The CDR3 DNA reads TGTGCCAGCAGCCCGGACAGTGAAAAACTGTTTTTT.

A word on this clonotype: A much larger clone differs from this one at a single base, so this may be a read error. V gene TRBV11-3 combines with J gene TRBJ2-7; tentatively, D is TRBD1 (6 bases). Trimming shortened V by 1 base and J by 2 bases, and 12 bases separated the two germline ends. The V gene's germline CDR1 is SGHNT and CDR2 YENEEA. The CDR3 length is 15 residues. The CDR3 region is CASSLVGHKTYEQYF. In nucleotides, the CDR3 is TGTGCCAGCAGCTTAGTGGGACATAAAACCTACGAGCAGTACTTC.

The table lists this clonotype with a few counts. The chain carries TRBV5-1 and TRBJ1-1, with unresolved D. The CDR3 contains 14 residues. V was shortened by 0 bases and J by 7 bases, with 13 bases between the two germline ends. Germline V CDR1 and CDR2: SGHRS, YFSETQ. The CDR3 nucleotides read TGCGCCAGCAGCTTGGCTTATAACACTGGTGAAGCTTTCTTT. As protein: CASSLAYNTGEAFF.

Ten or more counts support this clonotype. The V call is TRBV15, the J call TRBJ2-2; TRBD2 is a possible D gene (5 bases). V was pared by 4 bases and J by 5 bases, with 8 bases between. Germline assignment: CDR1 LNHNV and CDR2 YYDKDF (reference sequence). This CDR3 has 13 amino acids. CDR3 sequence reads: CATSKRGTGELFF. The CDR3 nucleotides read TGTGCCACCAGCAAACGGGGAACCGGGGAGCTGTTTTTT.

This clonotype was counted many times. J is TRBJ1-2 and V is TRBV10-3; D is uncertain. The V end was cut by 0 bases, the J end by 3 bases, with 11 bases between. The CDR3 totals 15 residues. Germline CDR1 and CDR2: ENHRY and SYGVKD. The CDR3 reads CAISESYGKHYGYTF. The CDR3 DNA reads as TGTGCCATCAGTGAGTCGTACGGGAAACACTATGGCTACACCTTC.

The CDR3 DNA reads TGTGCCAGTGGACAGGGGGCGACCGGCTACACCTTC. Translating gives CASGQGATGYTF. The chain uses TRBV12-3 or TRBV12-4 and TRBJ1-2; TRBD1 aligns across 11 bases. The CDR3 contains 12 residues. J lost 8 bases, V lost 9 bases, and 5 bases had no gene match.

The table lists this clonotype with a count of one. The gene calls are TRBV10-3 and TRBJ2-7, with 8 bases fitting TRBD1. With V trimmed by 4 bases and J by 5 bases, 1 base remained unmatched. The germline CDR1 and CDR2 sequences are ENHRY and SYGVKD. This CDR3 is built from 12 residues. Written as DNA, the CDR3 is TGTGCCATCAGTGGGACAGGGCACGAGCAGTACTTC. Translation: CAISGTGHEQYF.

The chain employs TRBV13 and TRBJ2-5; D ambiguous. Germline-derived CDR1 and CDR2 are PRHDT and FYEKMQ (reference sequence). Trimming took 4 bases from V and 6 from J, leaving 9 bases between them. The CDR3 sequence is 12 residues long. The CDR3 here is CASSSIGQTQYF. The CDR3 DNA reads TGTGCCAGCAGCTCCATCGGTCAGACCCAGTACTTC.

This clonotype was seen a handful of times. V gene TRBV25-1 combines with J gene TRBJ1-4; D not certain. Deletions cut 5 bases from V and 5 bases from J, with 15 bases between. The CDR3 has 15 residues. The V gene's germline CDR1 is MGHDK and CDR2 SYGVNS. The CDR3 DNA sequence: TGTGCCAGCAGTTTAACCCCCCGGGAGAATGAAAAACTGTTTTTT. Protein sequence: CASSLTPRENEKLFF.

The sample holds one count of this clonotype. An end of the junction does not agree with germline; a read error may underlie this. V usage is TRBV10-2 and J usage is TRBJ1-1, with TRBD1 identical over 8 bases. The CDR3 covers 13 residues. Germline CDR1 WSHSY, CDR2 SAAADI. CDR3 amino acids: CAGQGQMNTEAFF. The DNA for the CDR3 is TGTGCCGGACAGGGACAGATGAACACTGAAGCTTTCTTT.

This clonotype was counted many times. The rearrangement joins TRBV2 to TRBJ1-1; no clear D. The ends were cut back, 1 base at V and 0 bases at J, with 6 bases in the middle. This CDR3 has 14 residues. Germline V gene sequence: CDR1 SNHLY, CDR2 FYNNEI. CDR3 nucleotides: TGTGCCAGCAGTGAAGACAGTATGAACACTGAAGCTTTCTTT. Protein: CASSEDSMNTEAFF. The whole variable domain, remainder taken from reference TRBV2 and TRBJ1-1, is EPEVTQTPSHQVTQMGQEVILRCVPISNHLYFYWYRQILGQKVEFLVSFYNNEISEKSEIFDDQFSVERPDGSNFTLKIRSTKLEDSAMYFCASSEDSMNTEAFFGQGTRLTVV.